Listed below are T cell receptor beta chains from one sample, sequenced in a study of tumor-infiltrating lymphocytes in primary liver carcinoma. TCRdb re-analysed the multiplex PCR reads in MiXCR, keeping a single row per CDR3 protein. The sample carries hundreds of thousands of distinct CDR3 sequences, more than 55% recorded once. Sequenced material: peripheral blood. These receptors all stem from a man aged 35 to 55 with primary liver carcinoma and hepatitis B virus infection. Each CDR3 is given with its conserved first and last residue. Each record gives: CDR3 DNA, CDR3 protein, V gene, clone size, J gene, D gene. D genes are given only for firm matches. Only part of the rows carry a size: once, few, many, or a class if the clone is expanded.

DNA: TGTGCCATCAGTCCCGCCCCAGGGATCGATGAGCAGTTCTTC
CDR3: CAISPAPGIDEQFF
V: TRBV10-3
size: many
J: TRBJ2-1
D: -

DNA: TGTGCCAGCAGCTCTAAACAGGCTGAAGCTTTCTTT
CDR3: CASSSKQAEAFF
V: TRBV11-2
size: few
J: TRBJ1-1
D: -

DNA: TGTACCAGCACCATCGAAGGGTTTAGTGGCTACACCTTC
CDR3: CTSTIEGFSGYTF
V: TRBV6-1
size: -
J: TRBJ1-2
D: -

DNA: TGTGTCAGCACCCAGAGTAGGGGCAGAACCTACGAGCAGCACTTC
CDR3: CVSTQSRGRTYEQHF
V: TRBV6-5
size: once
J: TRBJ2-7
D: -

DNA: TGCGCCAGCAGCCAGATAGCGGGAGGAGGCAACATTCAGTACTTC
CDR3: CASSQIAGGGNIQYF
V: TRBV4-1
size: few
J: TRBJ2-4
D: TRBD2

DNA: TGTGCCAGCAGCTTGGACAGGGCACAAGAGACCCAGTACTTC
CDR3: CASSLDRAQETQYF
V: TRBV7-9
size: many
J: TRBJ2-5
D: TRBD1

DNA: TGTACCAGCGGCTTATGGGGGGTCGAGGACGGAAAAAACATTCAGTACTTC
CDR3: CTSGLWGVEDGKNIQYF
V: TRBV11-2
size: -
J: TRBJ2-4
D: -

DNA: TGTGCCAACAGTAGTGGACGGGGAAGATACAATGAGCGGTTCTTC
CDR3: CANSSGRGRYNERFF
V: TRBV11-2
size: -
J: TRBJ2-1
D: -

DNA: TGCGCCAGCAGTTGGACAGACTACAATGAGCAGTTCTTC
CDR3: CASSWTDYNEQFF
V: TRBV10-2
size: once
J: TRBJ2-1
D: -

DNA: TGCGCCAGCAACCTGGGACAGGGGTCTGGAAACACCATATATTTT
CDR3: CASNLGQGSGNTIYF
V: TRBV4-1
size: -
J: TRBJ1-3
D: TRBD1

DNA: TGCGCCAGCAGCTTATCGACCCAGTCCTACAATGAGCAGTTCTTC
CDR3: CASSLSTQSYNEQFF
V: TRBV5-1
size: many
J: TRBJ2-1
D: -

DNA: TGTGCCAGCAGTGGGGACAGGGCATTCTTCTCTGGGGCCAACGTCCTGACTTTC
CDR3: CASSGDRAFFSGANVLTF
V: TRBV28
size: -
J: TRBJ2-6
D: TRBD1

DNA: TGTGCCAGCAGTTTTCGGGGCGCAGATACGCAGTATTTT
CDR3: CASSFRGADTQYF
V: TRBV12-3/TRBV12-4
size: few
J: TRBJ2-3
D: -

DNA: TGTGCCAGCAGCCGACGCGGGGCCTGGGAGCTGTTTTTT
CDR3: CASSRRGAWELFF
V: TRBV11-2
size: -
J: TRBJ2-2
D: -

DNA: TGTGCCATCAGCTTATCTACACAGGGTACACCCCTCCAATTT
CDR3: CAISLSTQGTPLQF
V: TRBV11-1
size: -
J: TRBJ1-6
D: -

DNA: TGTGCCAGCAGCTTAGTTGCCCCTCCGGACAAAAACATTCAGTACTTC
CDR3: CASSLVAPPDKNIQYF
V: TRBV11-3
size: -
J: TRBJ2-4
D: -

DNA: TGTGCCAGCAGTCCCCTAGCGGGAGGACCCTCCGAGCAGTACTTC
CDR3: CASSPLAGGPSEQYF
V: TRBV12-3/TRBV12-4
size: few
J: TRBJ2-7
D: TRBD2